This T cell receptor (beta chain) was obtained from a study of spatial heterogeneity in lung cancer (dated by TCRdb to the late 2010s). For context, the study as a whole: Donors were around 71 patients with early-stage, untreated non-small cell lung cancer from the lung TRACERx cohort. Both alpha and beta chains were TCR-sequenced in fewer than 250 tumor regions, under 85 matched nontumor lung samples and roughly 50 PBMC samples obtained at surgery. Beta-chain transcripts were consistently detected in greater numbers than alpha-chain transcripts, which likely reflects a higher abundance of beta-chain transcripts. Nonsynonymous mutation counts, determined by whole-exome sequencing of tumor tissue, were related to TCR repertoire features. In non-small cell lung cancer, the study quantitatively compared TCR alpha and beta repertoires across several tumor regions, matched nontumor lung, and blood. Follow-up PBMC samples were sequenced whenever available, with the median time to follow-up being about 2 years after resection. In the raw uncorrected reads, each unique combination of TCR and UMI appeared more than ten times on average. General conclusions and limits of the study: Comparisons of baseline and follow-up blood repertoires included only 11 to 15 patients. Confirming at a functional level the hypothesis that regional TCRs recognize regional mutations was considered to require additional single-cell paired TCR alpha and beta sequencing. Ubiquitous expanded tumor TCRs were detected in blood more often at tumor resection than at routine follow-up.

Germline trimming amounts to 6 bases on V and 8 bases on J, with 11 as the count of junction bases outside the gene matches. There are 16 amino acids in the CDR3, from cysteine to phenylalanine inclusive. The entry retains the CDR3 DNA only, 48 bases that are in frame from base 1. The germline V gene encodes CDR1 MNHEY and CDR2 SVGEGT. Per the publication, the time point label means: blood at routine non-recurrence follow-up after resection. Without any cell sorting, TCR sequencing was performed on whole RNA extracted either from tumor and nontumor lung tissue or from cryopreserved PBMC samples. Patients were selected for TCR sequencing only if sufficient RNA was available from at least two tumor regions. Note on this clonotype: Its target antigen remains unknown. One base away there is no much larger clone; base qualities are not given.

Libraries were built with 5' RACE. The sequencing machine was a NextSeq 500. In the TCR library protocol, a unique molecular identifier was attached to each TCR cDNA molecule so that PCR and sequencing errors could be corrected. The paper's processing steps were these. TCR identification, UMI-based error correction and CDR3 extraction were performed with Decombinator tools. Expanded TCRs were defined as those above a frequency of 2 per 1,000, corresponding to the top 1% of the tumor frequency distribution. Rényi diversity was computed with the R vegan package after subsampling each repertoire 100 times to 5,000 TCRs. CDR3 similarity networks were constructed using string-kernel similarity of amino acid triplets, with links drawn between CDR3s whose pairwise similarity was above 0.82. TCRdb passed the public sequencing reads through fastp at Q25 and MiXCR, retaining productive beta sequences. Here each entry gathers all rows of one CDR3 protein and keeps the most common genes and DNA. The V and J calls were determined by TCRdb, not by the authors. This sample has about 100,000 distinct CDR3 sequences in its table, and roughly 19% of those were observed once. Together, the top ten hold 21% of the sample.

The V and J segments used are TRBV6-2 or TRBV6-3 and TRBJ2-1; TRBD2 lines up with 12 middle nucleotides. The clonotype was recovered from a male donor with early-stage non-small cell lung cancer. This specimen consisted of PBMCs, obtained at follow-up. The bases are TGTGCCAGCAGCACGACTAGCGGGAGATTCGGCGATGAGCAGTTCTTC. Translated, this gives CASSTTSGRFGDEQFF.